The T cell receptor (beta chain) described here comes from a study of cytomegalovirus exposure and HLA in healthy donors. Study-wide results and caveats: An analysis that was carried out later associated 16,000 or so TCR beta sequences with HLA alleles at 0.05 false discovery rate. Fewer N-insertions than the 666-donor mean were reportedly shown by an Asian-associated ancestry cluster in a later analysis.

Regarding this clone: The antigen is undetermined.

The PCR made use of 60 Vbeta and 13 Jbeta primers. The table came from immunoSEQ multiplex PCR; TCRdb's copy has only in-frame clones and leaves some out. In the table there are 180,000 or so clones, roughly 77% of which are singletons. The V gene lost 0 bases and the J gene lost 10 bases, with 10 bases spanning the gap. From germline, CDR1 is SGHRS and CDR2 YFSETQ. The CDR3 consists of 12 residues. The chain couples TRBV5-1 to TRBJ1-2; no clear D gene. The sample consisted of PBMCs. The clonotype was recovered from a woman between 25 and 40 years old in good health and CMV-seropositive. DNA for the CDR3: TGCGCCAGCAGCTTGGGAGAAAGACACTACACCTTC. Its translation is CASSLGERHYTF.